This T cell receptor (beta chain) was found in a study of blood T cell repertoires in COVID-19. Study details: T cells, B-cell-depleted T cells, or PBMCs supplied cDNA or gDNA.

Authors' analysis steps: The assay estimated nucleated cells by amplifying reference gene primers. TCRdb's table, derived via immunoSEQ multiplex PCR, lists solely in-frame clones and lacks some. V and J calls and clone size come straight from that table; D and trimming were deduced from the DNA. The sample has about 170,000 clones; 84% are singletons. From germline, CDR1 is LGHNA and CDR2 YSLEER. V shed 6 bases, J shed 11 bases, and the junction held 15 bases outside the gene matches. This CDR3 contains 14 residues. The sample consisted of peripheral blood. This receptor was taken from a man aged 40-49 years who had recovered from COVID-19. The rearrangement links TRBV4-3 to TRBJ1-1, with 7 positions matching TRBD1. CDR3 sequence (DNA): TGCGCCAGCAGTCAGCAGGGACAGTCTTTCGTTGCTTTCTTT. Protein product: CASSQQGQSFVAFF.